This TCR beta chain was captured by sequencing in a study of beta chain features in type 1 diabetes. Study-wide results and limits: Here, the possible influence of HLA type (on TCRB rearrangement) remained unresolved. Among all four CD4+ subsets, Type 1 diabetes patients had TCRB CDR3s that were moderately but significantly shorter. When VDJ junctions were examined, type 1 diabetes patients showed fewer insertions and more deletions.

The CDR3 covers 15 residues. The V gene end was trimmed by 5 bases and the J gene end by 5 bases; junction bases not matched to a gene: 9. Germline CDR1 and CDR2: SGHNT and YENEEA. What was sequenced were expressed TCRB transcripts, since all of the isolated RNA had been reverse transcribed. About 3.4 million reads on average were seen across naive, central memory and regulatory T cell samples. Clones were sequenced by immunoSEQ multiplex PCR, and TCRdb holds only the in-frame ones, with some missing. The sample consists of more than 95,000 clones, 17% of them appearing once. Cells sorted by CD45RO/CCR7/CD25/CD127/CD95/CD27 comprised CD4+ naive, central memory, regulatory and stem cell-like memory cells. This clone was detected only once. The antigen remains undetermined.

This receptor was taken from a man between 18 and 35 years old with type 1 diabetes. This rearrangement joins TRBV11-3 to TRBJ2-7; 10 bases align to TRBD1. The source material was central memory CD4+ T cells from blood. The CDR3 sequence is CASSDAGTGVHEQYF. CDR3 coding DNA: TGTGCCAGCAGCGATGCCGGGACAGGGGTTCACGAGCAGTACTTC. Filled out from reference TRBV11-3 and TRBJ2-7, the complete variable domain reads EAGVVQSPRYKIIEKKQPVAFWCNPISGHNTLYWYLQNLGQGPELLIRYENEEAVDDSQLPKDRFSAERLKGVDSTLKIQPAELGDSAVYLCASSDAGTGVHEQYFGPGTRLTVT.